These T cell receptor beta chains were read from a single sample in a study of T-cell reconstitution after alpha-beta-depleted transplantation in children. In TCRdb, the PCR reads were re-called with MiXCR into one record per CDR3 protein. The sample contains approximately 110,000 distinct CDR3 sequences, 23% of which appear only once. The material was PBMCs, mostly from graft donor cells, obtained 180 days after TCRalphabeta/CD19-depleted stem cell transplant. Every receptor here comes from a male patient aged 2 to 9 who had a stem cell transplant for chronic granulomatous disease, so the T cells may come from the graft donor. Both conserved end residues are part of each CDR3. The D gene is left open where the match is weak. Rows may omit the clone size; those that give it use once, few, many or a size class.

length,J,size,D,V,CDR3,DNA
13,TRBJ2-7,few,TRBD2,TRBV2,CASRIAGGYEQYF,TGTGCCAGCAGAATAGCGGGAGGCTACGAGCAGTACTTC
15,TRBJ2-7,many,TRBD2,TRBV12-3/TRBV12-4,CASSLGAGGAYEQYF,TGTGCCAGCAGTTTAGGGGCTGGGGGGGCCTACGAGCAGTACTTC
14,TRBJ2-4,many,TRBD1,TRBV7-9,CASSLSGQGYIQYF,TGTGCCAGCAGCTTATCGGGACAGGGATACATTCAGTACTTC
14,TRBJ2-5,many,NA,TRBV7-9,CASSLVVGQETQYF,TGTGCCAGCAGCTTAGTTGTTGGGCAAGAGACCCAGTACTTC
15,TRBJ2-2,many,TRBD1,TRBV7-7,CASSPGTGHTGELFF,TGTGCCAGCAGCCCGGGGACAGGGCACACCGGGGAGCTGTTTTTT
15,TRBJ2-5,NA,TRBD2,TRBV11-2,CASSRGTSGKETQYF,TGTGCCAGCAGCCGAGGGACTAGCGGAAAAGAGACCCAGTACTTC
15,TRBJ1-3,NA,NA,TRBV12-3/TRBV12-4,CASSSGGHSGNTIYF,TGTGCCAGCTCAAGTGGGGGGCATTCTGGAAACACCATATATTTT
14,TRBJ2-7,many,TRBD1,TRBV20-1,CSARADRSYGEQYF,TGCAGTGCTAGGGCGGACAGGAGCTACGGGGAGCAGTACTTC
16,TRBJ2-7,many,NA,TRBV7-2,CASSLRPAPRLYEQYF,TGTGCCAGCAGCTTACGCCCAGCCCCTAGACTATACGAGCAGTACTTC
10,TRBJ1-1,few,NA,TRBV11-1,CASSLRGAFF,TGTGCCAGCAGCTTAAGAGGGGCTTTCTTT
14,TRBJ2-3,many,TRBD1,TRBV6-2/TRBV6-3,CASRRTGEADTQYF,TGTGCCAGCAGACGGACAGGGGAGGCAGATACGCAGTATTTT
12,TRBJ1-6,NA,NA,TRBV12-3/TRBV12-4,CASSFSYSPLHF,TGTGCCAGCAGTTTCTCGTATTCGCCCCTCCACTTT
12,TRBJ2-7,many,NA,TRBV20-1,CSAGRGTYEQYF,TGCAGTGCCGGACGGGGGACCTACGAGCAGTACTTC
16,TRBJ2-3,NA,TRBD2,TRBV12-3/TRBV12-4,CASSQRTSGDTDTQYF,TGTGCCAGCAGTCAAAGGACTAGCGGGGACACAGATACGCAGTATTTT
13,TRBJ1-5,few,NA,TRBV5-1,CASSKDSNQPQHF,TGCGCCAGCAGCAAGGACAGCAATCAGCCCCAGCATTTT
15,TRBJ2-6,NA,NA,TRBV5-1,CASSLLDSGANVLTF,TGCGCCAGCAGCTTACTAGACTCTGGGGCCAACGTCCTGACTTTC
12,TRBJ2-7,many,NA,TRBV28,CASSRGYYEQYF,TGTGCCAGCAGCCGCGGCTACTACGAGCAGTACTTC
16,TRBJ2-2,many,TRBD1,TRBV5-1,CASSPTGTGGTGELFF,TGCGCCAGCAGCCCAACCGGGACAGGGGGCACCGGGGAGCTGTTTTTT
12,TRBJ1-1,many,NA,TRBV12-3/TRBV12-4,CASSLEGLEAFF,TGTGCCAGCAGTTTGGAAGGCCTCGAGGCTTTCTTT
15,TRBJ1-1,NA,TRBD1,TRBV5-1,CASSPTGGMNTEAFF,TGCGCCAGCAGCCCGACAGGGGGGATGAACACTGAAGCTTTCTTT
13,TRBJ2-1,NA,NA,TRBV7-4,CASSLVGWDEQFF,TGTGCCAGCAGCTTAGTAGGATGGGATGAGCAGTTCTTC
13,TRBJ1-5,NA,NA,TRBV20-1,CSAEEGVSQPQHF,TGCAGTGCAGAAGAGGGGGTGAGTCAGCCCCAGCATTTT
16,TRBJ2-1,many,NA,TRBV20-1,CSARDPSSKSYNEQFF,TGCAGTGCTAGAGATCCTTCATCGAAGTCGTACAATGAGCAGTTCTTC
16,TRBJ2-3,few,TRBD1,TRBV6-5,CASSYGRTGYTDTQYF,TGTGCCAGCAGTTACGGGAGGACAGGGTACACAGATACGCAGTATTTT
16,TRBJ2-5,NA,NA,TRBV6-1,CASSEIVGGGQETQYF,TGTGCCAGCAGTGAGATCGTAGGGGGGGGGCAAGAGACCCAGTACTTC
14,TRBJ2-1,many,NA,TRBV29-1,CSVEDRSSMLEQFF,TGCAGCGTTGAAGATCGGTCTAGCATGCTTGAGCAGTTCTTC
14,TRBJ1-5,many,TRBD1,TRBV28,CASSQTGGNQPQHF,TGTGCCAGCAGCCAGACAGGGGGGAATCAGCCCCAGCATTTT
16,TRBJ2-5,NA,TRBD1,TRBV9,CASSLRPGQGRETQYF,TGTGCCAGCAGCTTGCGGCCGGGACAGGGTAGGGAGACCCAGTACTTC
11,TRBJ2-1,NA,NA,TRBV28,CASRLGDEQFF,TGTGCCAGCAGGCTAGGGGATGAGCAGTTCTTC
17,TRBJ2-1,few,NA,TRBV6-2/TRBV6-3,CASSYSGGMSSYNEQFF,TGTGCCAGCAGTTACTCGGGCGGTATGAGCTCCTACAATGAGCAGTTCTTC
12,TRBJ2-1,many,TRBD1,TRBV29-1,CSVDRDSNEQFF,TGCAGCGTCGATCGGGACAGCAATGAGCAGTTCTTC
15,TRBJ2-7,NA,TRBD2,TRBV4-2,CASSQLAGGFDEQYF,TGTGCCAGCAGCCAATTAGCGGGAGGGTTCGACGAGCAGTACTTC
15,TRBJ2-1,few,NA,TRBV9,CASSVVGTPYNEQFF,TGTGCCAGCAGCGTAGTCGGGACACCTTACAATGAGCAGTTCTTC
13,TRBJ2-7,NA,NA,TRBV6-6,CASSYGTSYEQYF,TGTGCCAGCAGTTACGGGACCTCCTACGAGCAGTACTTC
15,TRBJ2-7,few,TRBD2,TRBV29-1,CSVNLPSGRTYEQYF,TGCAGCGTCAATCTCCCTAGCGGGAGGACCTACGAGCAGTACTTC
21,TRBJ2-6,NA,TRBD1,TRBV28,CASSSPYFRDSLASGANVLTF,TGTGCCAGCAGTTCGCCCTACTTCCGGGACAGCTTAGCCTCTGGGGCCAACGTCCTGACTTTC
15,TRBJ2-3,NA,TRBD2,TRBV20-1,CSATRLAPSTDTQYF,TGCAGTGCCACAAGACTAGCCCCAAGCACAGATACGCAGTATTTT
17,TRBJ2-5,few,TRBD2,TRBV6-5,CASSFGTSGGLGETQYF,TGTGCCAGCAGTTTCGGGACTAGCGGGGGGCTGGGTGAGACCCAGTACTTC
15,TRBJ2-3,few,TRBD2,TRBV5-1,CASSPEGTSTVTQYF,TGCGCCAGCAGCCCGGAGGGGACTAGCACAGTTACGCAGTATTTT
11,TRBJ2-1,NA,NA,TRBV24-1,CAAIDFIEQFF,TGTGCCGCCATTGATTTTATTGAGCAGTTCTTC
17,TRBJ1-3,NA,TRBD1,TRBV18,CASSHTPTGSSGNTIYF,TGTGCCAGCTCCCACACGCCGACAGGGAGCTCTGGAAACACCATATATTTT
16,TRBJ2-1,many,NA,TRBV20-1,CSARKADKGLYNEQFF,TGCAGTGCTAGAAAAGCTGACAAGGGACTCTACAATGAGCAGTTCTTC
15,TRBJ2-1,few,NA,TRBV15,CATSRDINYPNEQFF,TGTGCCACCAGCAGAGATATCAACTACCCTAATGAGCAGTTCTTC
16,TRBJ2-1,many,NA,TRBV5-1,CASSLAGRSSYNEQFF,TGCGCCAGCAGCTTGGCGGGGCGTAGCTCCTACAATGAGCAGTTCTTC
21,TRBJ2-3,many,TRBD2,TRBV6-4,CASSVGLAGGILLSSTDTQYF,TGTGCCAGCAGCGTTGGACTAGCGGGAGGGATACTTCTTTCTAGCACAGATACGCAGTATTTT
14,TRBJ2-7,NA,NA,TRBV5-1,CASSQPDRVYEQYF,TGCGCCAGCAGCCAACCCGATAGGGTCTACGAGCAGTACTTC
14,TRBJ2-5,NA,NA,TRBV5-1,CASSPRIQRETQYF,TGCGCCAGCAGCCCCCGAATTCAACGGGAGACCCAGTACTTC
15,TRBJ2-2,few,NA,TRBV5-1,CASSLARRDTGELFF,TGCGCCAGCAGCTTGGCGAGAAGGGACACCGGGGAGCTGTTTTTT
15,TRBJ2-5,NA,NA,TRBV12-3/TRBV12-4,CASSRTGRIQETQYF,TGTGCCAGCAGCCGGACCGGGAGAATCCAAGAGACCCAGTACTTC
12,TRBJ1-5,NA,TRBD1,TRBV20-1,CSAGQATQPQHF,TGCAGTGCGGGACAGGCCACACAGCCCCAGCATTTT
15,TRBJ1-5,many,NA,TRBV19,CASSIGQTINQPQHF,TGTGCCAGTAGTATAGGACAGACTATCAATCAGCCCCAGCATTTT